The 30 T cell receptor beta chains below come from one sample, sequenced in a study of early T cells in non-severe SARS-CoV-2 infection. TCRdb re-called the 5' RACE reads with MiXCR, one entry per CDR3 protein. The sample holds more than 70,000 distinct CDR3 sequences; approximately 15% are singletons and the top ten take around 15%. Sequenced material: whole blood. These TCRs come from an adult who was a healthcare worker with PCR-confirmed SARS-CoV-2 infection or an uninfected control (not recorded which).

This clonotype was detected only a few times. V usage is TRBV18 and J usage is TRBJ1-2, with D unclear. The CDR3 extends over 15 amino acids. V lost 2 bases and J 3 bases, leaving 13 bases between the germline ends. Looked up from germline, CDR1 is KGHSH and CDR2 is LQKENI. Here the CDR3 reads CASSPDGQGDYGYTF. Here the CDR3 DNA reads TGTGCCAGCTCACCAGACGGTCAAGGTGACTATGGCTACACCTTC.

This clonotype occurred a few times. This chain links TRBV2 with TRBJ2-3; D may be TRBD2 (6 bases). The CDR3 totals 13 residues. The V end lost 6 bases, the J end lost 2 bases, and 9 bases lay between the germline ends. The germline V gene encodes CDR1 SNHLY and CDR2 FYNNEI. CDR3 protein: CASRPGVTDTQYF. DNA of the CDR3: TGTGCCAGCAGGCCGGGGGTCACAGATACGCAGTATTTT.

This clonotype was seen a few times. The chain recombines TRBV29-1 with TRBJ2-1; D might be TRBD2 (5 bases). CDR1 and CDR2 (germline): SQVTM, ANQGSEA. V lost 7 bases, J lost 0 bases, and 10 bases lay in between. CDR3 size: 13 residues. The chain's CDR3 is CSGSTSSYNEQFF. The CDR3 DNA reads TGCAGCGGCTCAACTAGCTCCTACAATGAGCAGTTCTTC.

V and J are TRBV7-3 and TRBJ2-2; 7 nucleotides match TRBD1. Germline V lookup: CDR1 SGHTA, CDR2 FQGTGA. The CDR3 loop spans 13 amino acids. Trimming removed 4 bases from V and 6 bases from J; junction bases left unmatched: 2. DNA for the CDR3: TGTGCCAGCAGCTCGACAGGGTCCGGGGAGCTGTTTTTT. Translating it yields CASSSTGSGELFF. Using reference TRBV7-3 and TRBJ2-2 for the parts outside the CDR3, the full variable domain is GAGVSQTPSNKVTEKGKYVELRCDPISGHTALYWYRQSLGQGPEFLIYFQGTGAADDSGLPNDRFFAVRPEGSVSTLKIQRTERGDSAVYLCASSSTGSGELFFGEGSRLTVL.

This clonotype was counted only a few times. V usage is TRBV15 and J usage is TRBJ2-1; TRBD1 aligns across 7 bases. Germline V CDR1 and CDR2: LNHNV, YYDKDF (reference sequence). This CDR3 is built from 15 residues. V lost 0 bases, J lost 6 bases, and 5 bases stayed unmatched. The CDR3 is CATSRERDRTNEQFF. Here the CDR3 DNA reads TGTGCCACCAGCAGAGAAAGGGACAGAACCAATGAGCAGTTCTTC.

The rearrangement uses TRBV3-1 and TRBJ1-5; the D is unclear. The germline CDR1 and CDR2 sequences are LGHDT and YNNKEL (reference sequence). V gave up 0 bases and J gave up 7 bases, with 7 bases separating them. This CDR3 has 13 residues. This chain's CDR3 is CASSQDRTQPQHF. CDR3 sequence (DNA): TGTGCCAGCAGCCAAGATCGAACCCAGCCCCAGCATTTT.

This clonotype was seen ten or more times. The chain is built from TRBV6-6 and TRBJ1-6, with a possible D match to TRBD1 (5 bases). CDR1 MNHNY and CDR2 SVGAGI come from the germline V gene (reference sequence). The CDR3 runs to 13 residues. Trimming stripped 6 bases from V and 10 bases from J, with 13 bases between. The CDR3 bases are TGTGCCAGCAGCGTACAGGAACAATCACCCCTCCACTTT. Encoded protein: CASSVQEQSPLHF.

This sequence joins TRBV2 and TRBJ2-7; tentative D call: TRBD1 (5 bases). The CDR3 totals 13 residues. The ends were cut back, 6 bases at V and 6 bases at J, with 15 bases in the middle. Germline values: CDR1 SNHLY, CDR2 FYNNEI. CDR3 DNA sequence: TGTGCCAGCAGAGAGACTCGCCAGGGCGAGCAGTACTTC. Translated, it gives CASRETRQGEQYF. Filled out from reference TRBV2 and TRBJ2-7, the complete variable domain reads EPEVTQTPSHQVTQMGQEVILRCVPISNHLYFYWYRQILGQKVEFLVSFYNNEISEKSEIFDDQFSVERPDGSNFTLKIRSTKLEDSAMYFCASRETRQGEQYFGPGTRLTVT.

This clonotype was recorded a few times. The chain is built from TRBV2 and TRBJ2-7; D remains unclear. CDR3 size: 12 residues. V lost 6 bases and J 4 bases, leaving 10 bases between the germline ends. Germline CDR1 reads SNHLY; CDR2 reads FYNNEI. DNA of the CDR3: TGTGCCAGCAGAACCTCCGGTTACGAGCAGTACTTC. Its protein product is CASRTSGYEQYF.

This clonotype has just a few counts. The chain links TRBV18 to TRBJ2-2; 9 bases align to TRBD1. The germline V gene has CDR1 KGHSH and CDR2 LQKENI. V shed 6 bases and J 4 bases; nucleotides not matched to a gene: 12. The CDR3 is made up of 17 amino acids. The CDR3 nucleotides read TGTGCCAGCTCCGTACTCCCCGACAGGGGGATCACCGGGGAGCTGTTTTTT. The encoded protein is CASSVLPDRGITGELFF.

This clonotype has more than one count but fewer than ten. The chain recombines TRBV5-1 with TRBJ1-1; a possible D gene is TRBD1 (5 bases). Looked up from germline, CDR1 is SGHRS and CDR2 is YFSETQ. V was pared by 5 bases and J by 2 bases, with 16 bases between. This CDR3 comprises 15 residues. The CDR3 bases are TGCGCCAGCAGACTCAGGGCATCCACTAACACTGAAGCTTTCTTT. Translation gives CASRLRASTNTEAFF.

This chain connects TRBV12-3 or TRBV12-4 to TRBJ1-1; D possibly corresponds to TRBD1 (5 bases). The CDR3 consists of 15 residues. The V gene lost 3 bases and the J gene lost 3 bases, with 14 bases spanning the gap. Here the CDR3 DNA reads TGTGCCAGCAGTTTCGGAGACAGATTTCACACTGAAGCTTTCTTT. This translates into CASSFGDRFHTEAFF.

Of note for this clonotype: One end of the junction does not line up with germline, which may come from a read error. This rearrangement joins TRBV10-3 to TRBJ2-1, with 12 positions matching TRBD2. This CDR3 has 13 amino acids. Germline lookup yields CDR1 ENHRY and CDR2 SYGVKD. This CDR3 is CAIRNRLAGDLLF. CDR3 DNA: TGTGCCATCAGGAATAGACTAGCGGGGGATCTTCTCTTC.

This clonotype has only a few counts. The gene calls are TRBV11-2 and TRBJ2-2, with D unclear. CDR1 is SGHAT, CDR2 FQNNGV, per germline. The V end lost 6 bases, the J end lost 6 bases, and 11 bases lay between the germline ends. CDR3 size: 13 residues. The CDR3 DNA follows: TGTGCCAGCAGTCGTCTGGTATCCGGGGAGCTGTTTTTT. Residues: CASSRLVSGELFF.

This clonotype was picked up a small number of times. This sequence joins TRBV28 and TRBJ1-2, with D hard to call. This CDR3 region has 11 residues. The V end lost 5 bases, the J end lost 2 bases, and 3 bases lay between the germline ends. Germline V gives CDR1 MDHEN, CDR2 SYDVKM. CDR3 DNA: TGTGCCAGCAGTGGCAACTATGGCTACACCTTC. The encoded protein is CASSGNYGYTF.

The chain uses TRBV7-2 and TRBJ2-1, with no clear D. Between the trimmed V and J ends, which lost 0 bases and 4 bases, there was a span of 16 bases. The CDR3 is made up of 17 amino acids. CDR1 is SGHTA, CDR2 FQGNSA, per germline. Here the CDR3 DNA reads TGTGCCAGCAGCTTAGCCCAGGCTTTATCGGTATACAATGAGCAGTTCTTC. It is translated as CASSLAQALSVYNEQFF.

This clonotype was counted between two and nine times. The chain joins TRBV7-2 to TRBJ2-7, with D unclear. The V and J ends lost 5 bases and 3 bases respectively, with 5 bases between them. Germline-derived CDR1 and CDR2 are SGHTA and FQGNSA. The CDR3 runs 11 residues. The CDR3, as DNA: TGTGCCAGCAGCATCGGCTACGAGCAGTACTTC. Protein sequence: CASSIGYEQYF.

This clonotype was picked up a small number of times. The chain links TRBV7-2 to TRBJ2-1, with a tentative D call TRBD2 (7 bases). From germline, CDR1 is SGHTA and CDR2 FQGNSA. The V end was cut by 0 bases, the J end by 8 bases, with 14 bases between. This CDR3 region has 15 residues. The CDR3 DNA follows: TGTGCCAGCAGCTTAGCGGGGGGGCCTTCTCATGAGCAGTTCTTC. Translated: CASSLAGGPSHEQFF.

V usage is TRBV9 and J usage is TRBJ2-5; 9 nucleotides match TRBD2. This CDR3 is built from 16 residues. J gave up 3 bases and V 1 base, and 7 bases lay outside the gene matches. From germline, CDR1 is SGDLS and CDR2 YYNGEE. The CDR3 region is CASSVYGSGGKETQYF. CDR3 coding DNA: TGTGCCAGCAGCGTATATGGTAGCGGGGGTAAAGAGACCCAGTACTTC.

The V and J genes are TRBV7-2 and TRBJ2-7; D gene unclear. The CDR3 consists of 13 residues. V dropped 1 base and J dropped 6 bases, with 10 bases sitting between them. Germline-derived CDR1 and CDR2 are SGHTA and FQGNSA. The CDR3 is CASSLDRTFEQYF. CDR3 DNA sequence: TGTGCCAGCAGCTTAGACAGAACCTTCGAGCAGTACTTC.

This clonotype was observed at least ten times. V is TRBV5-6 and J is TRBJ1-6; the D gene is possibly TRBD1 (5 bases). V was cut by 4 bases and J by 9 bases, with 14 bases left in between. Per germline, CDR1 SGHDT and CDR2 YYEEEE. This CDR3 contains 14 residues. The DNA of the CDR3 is TGTGCCAGCAGCCCAGGGAGAGTCTTTTCACCCCTCCACTTT. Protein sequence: CASSPGRVFSPLHF.

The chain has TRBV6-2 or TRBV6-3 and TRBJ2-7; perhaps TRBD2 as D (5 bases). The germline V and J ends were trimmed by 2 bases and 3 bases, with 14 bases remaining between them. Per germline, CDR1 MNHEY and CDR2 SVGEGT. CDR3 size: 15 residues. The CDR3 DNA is TGTGCCAGCAGTTACGGGCAGGTAGGAGGCTACGAGCAGTACTTC. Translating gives CASSYGQVGGYEQYF.

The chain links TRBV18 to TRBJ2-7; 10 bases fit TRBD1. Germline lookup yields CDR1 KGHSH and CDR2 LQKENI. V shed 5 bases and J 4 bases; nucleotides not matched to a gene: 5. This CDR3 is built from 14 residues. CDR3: CASSTTGGGYEQYF. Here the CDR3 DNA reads TGTGCCAGCTCAACGACAGGGGGCGGGTACGAGCAGTACTTC.

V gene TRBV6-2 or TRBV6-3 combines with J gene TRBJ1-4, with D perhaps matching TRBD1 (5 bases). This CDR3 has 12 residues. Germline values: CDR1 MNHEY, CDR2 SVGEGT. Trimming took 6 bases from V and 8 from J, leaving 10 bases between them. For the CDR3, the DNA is TGTGCCAGCAGGTCCGAGGGGGAAAAACTGTTTTTT. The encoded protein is CASRSEGEKLFF.

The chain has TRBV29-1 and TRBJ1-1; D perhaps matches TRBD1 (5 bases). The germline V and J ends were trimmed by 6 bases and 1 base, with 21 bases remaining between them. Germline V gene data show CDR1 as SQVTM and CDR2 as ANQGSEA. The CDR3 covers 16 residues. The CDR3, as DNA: TGCAGCGTCGGAACAGTTGGGGGGAGCTCGAACACTGAAGCTTTCTTT. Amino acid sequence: CSVGTVGGSSNTEAFF.

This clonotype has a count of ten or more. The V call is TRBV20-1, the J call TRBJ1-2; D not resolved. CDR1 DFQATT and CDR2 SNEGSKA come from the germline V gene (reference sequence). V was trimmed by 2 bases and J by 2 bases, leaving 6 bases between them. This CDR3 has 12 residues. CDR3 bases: TGCAGTGCTAGAACCCTCAACTATGGCTACACCTTC. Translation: CSARTLNYGYTF.

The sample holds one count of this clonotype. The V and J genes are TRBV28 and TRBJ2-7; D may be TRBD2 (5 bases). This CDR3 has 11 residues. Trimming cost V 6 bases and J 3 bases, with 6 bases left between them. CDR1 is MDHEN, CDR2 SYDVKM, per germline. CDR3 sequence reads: CASRRVYEQYF. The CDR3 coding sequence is TGTGCCAGCAGGAGGGTCTACGAGCAGTACTTC.

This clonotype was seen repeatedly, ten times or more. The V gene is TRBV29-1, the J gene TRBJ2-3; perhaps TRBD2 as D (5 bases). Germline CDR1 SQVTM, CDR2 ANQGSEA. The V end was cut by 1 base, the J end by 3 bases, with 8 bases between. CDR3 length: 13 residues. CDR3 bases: TGCAGCGTTGAAGTGTCGGGGACAGATACGCAGTATTTT. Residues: CSVEVSGTDTQYF.

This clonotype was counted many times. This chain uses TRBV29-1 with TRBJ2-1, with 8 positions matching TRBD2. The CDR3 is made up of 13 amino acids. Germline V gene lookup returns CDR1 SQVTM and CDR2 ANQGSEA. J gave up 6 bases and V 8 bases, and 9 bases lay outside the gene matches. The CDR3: CSHSPGGGNEQFF. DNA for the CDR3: TGCAGCCACTCCCCGGGGGGGGGCAATGAGCAGTTCTTC.

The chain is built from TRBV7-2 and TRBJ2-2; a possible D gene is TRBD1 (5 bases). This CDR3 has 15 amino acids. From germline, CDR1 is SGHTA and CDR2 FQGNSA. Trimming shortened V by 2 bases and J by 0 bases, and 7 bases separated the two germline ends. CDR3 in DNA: TGTGCCAGCAGCTTAAAGACAGCGAACACCGGGGAGCTGTTTTTT. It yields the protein CASSLKTANTGELFF. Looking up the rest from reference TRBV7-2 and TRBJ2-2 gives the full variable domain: GAGVSQSPSNKVTEKGKDVELRCDPISGHTALYWYRQSLGQGLEFLIYFQGNSAPDKSGLPSDRFSAERTGGSVSTLTIQRTQQEDSAVYLCASSLKTANTGELFFGEGSRLTVL.